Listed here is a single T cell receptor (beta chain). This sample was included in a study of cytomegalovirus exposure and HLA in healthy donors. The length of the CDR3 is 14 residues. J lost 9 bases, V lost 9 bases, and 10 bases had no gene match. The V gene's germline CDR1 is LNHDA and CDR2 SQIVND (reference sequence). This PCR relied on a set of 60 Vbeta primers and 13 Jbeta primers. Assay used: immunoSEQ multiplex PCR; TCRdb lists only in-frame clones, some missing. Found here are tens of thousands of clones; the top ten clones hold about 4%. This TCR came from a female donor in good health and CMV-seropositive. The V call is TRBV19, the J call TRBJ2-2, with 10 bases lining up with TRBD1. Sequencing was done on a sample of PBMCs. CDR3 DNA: TGTGCCAGAACTCTGGGACAGGGGAGCCGGGAGCTGTTTTTT. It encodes CARTLGQGSRELFF.